This TCR beta chain was sequenced in a study of shared clonotypes between healthy human individuals. The study's findings and limits: Sharing of clonotypes among donors was expected to vary with sequencing depth.

Naive CD8 populations comprised CD45RO-negative cells positively selected for CCR7, excluding terminally differentiated effector memory CD45RA+ cells. Assay: immunoSEQ multiplex PCR; the TCRdb copy retains only in-frame clones and omits some. The sample has 2 million to 2.5 million clones; about 95% are singletons. V trimming: 7 bases; J trimming: 4 bases; junction bases outside the gene matches: 7. Germline CDR1 and CDR2: MNHNS and SASEGT. This CDR3 comprises 14 residues. Concerning this clone itself: Its antigen is unidentified.

This chain connects TRBV6-1 to TRBJ1-1; 9 positions match TRBD1. This receptor was obtained from a man younger than 35 in good health. Sequenced input: naive CD8+ T cells sorted from blood. CDR3 region: CASNPTGGGTEAFF. The CDR3 DNA reads as TGTGCCAGCAATCCGACAGGGGGGGGCACTGAAGCTTTCTTT.